These 22 T cell receptor beta chains originate from one sample sequenced in a study of CD8+ T cells in alopecia areata. RNA was isolated and reverse transcribed to cDNA, the sequencing template. Assay: immunoSEQ multiplex PCR; the TCRdb copy retains only in-frame clones and omits some. The table lists some 150,000 clones, less than 75% of them singletons, with roughly 17% in the top ten. Treatment specified: oral pan-JAK inhibitor, 5-10 mg twice daily. The sample here was CD4+ T cells sorted from blood, taken at roughly week 58, from a patient treated with tofacitinib. The receptors originated from a human donor with alopecia areata.

The CDR3 reads CAWSPMGLAGAYF. The CDR3 bases are TGTGCCTGGAGTCCTATGGGACTAGCGGGAGCGTACTTC. The chain recombines TRBV30 with TRBJ2-7, with 14 bases that match TRBD2. Losses at the gene ends were 2 bases for V and 12 bases for J; bases not matched to a gene: 6. CDR3 length: 13 residues. Germline loops: CDR1 GTSNPN, CDR2 SVGIG (reference sequence). The whole variable domain, filled in from reference TRBV30 and TRBJ2-7, reads SQTIHQWPATLVQPVGSPLSLECTVEGTSNPNLYWYRQAAGRGLQLLFYSVGIGQISSEVPQNLSASRPQDRQFILSSKKLLLSDSGFYLCAWSPMGLAGAYFGPGTRLTVT.

V gene TRBV25-1 combines with J gene TRBJ1-1, with D unresolved. V was pared by 2 bases and J by 0 bases, with 4 bases between. This CDR3 region has 13 residues. CDR1 is MGHDK, CDR2 SYGVNS, per germline. CDR3 region: CASSERVNTEAFF. The CDR3 DNA reads as TGTGCCAGCAGTGAACGAGTGAACACTGAAGCTTTCTTT.

The rearrangement links TRBV2 to TRBJ2-5, with 7 bases matching TRBD1. The J call may be mistaken, given a closer DNA end match to TRBJ2-7. The CDR3 extends over 14 amino acids. Germline-derived CDR1 and CDR2 are SNHLY and FYNNEI. CDR3 amino acids: CASGPGTEYYEQYF. The CDR3 bases are TGTGCCAGCGGGCCCGGGACAGAATATTACGAGCAGTACTTC.

This chain connects TRBV11-1 to TRBJ2-7, with 11 bases lining up with TRBD2. This CDR3 is built from 15 residues. J was trimmed by 4 bases and V by 3 bases; bases with no gene match: 5. CDR1 and CDR2 from the germline V gene are SGHAT and FQDESV (reference sequence). CDR3 loop: CASSFLRTSGYEQYF. In DNA, the CDR3 is TGTGCCAGCAGCTTCCTACGGACTAGCGGGTACGAGCAGTACTTC.

This chain joins TRBV9 and TRBJ1-1; 9 positions match TRBD1. CDR1 is SGDLS and CDR2 is YYNGEE in the germline V gene. Trimming took 4 bases from V and 3 from J; bases not matched to a gene: 7. The CDR3 loop spans 15 amino acids. CDR3 region: CASSSWTGVDTEAFF. CDR3 DNA sequence: TGTGCCAGCAGCTCTTGGACAGGGGTGGACACTGAAGCTTTCTTT.

The chain is built from TRBV5-1 and TRBJ1-1, with 9 bases aligning to TRBD1. The V segment lost 4 bases and the J segment 2 bases; nucleotides outside the gene matches: 6. The CDR3 spans 15 residues. Germline-derived CDR1 and CDR2 are SGHRS and YFSETQ. CDR3 sequence reads: CASSRWTGENTEAFF. The CDR3 nucleotides read TGCGCCAGCAGCCGTTGGACAGGGGAAAACACTGAAGCTTTCTTT.

A note on this clone: The same CDR3 is also encoded by other DNA sequences in this sample. V and J are TRBV18 and TRBJ1-1; D is possibly TRBD1 (5 bases). CDR3 length: 14 residues. CDR1 is KGHSH and CDR2 is LQKENI in the germline V gene. The germline V and J ends were trimmed by 1 base and 3 bases, with 9 bases remaining between them. The CDR3: CASSPLGGDTEAFF. The DNA for the CDR3 is TGTGCCAGCTCACCACTCGGAGGGGACACTGAAGCTTTCTTT.

The chain employs TRBV5-1 and TRBJ1-1, with 7 bases lining up with TRBD1. The ends lost 4 bases at V and 4 bases at J; junction bases unmatched: 7. This CDR3 comprises 14 residues. Germline V gene data show CDR1 as SGHRS and CDR2 as YFSETQ. The CDR3 sequence is CASSSLAGGTEAFF. Here the CDR3 DNA reads TGCGCCAGCAGCAGCCTCGCAGGGGGCACTGAAGCTTTCTTT.

The rearrangement links TRBV6-5 to TRBJ2-7, with D maybe TRBD1 (5 bases). The CDR3 spans 15 residues. V shed 3 bases and J shed 1 base, with 13 bases lying between them. The germline V gene encodes CDR1 MNHEY and CDR2 SVGAGI. CDR3 in amino acids: CASSYGLGDSYEQYF. The CDR3 nucleotides are TGTGCCAGCAGTTATGGATTAGGGGATTCCTACGAGCAGTACTTC.

This chain connects TRBV29-1 to TRBJ1-1; D perhaps matches TRBD1 (5 bases). The CDR3 runs 14 residues. The germline V gene encodes CDR1 SQVTM and CDR2 ANQGSEA. Deletions cut 4 bases from V and 4 bases from J, with 16 bases between. Written as DNA, the CDR3 is TGCAGCGTTGCAGGGCTCCGGGTTCCCACTGAAGCTTTCTTT. It specifies CSVAGLRVPTEAFF.

The chain joins TRBV29-1 to TRBJ2-1; D call uncertain. Germline values: CDR1 SQVTM, CDR2 ANQGSEA. Trimming removed 4 bases at V and 4 bases at J, with 8 bases between. The CDR3 has 12 amino acids. The CDR3 sequence: CSVVGGYNEQFF. In nucleotides, the CDR3 is TGCAGCGTTGTGGGCGGATACAATGAGCAGTTCTTC.

This chain connects TRBV2 to TRBJ2-4; 8 nucleotides align to TRBD1. The CDR3 spans 15 residues. Germline-derived CDR1 and CDR2 are SNHLY and FYNNEI. V lost 4 bases to trimming and J lost 3 bases; unmatched junction nucleotides: 5. The CDR3: CASSVGGQGKNIQYF. Written as DNA, the CDR3 is TGTGCCAGCAGTGTCGGAGGACAGGGCAAAAACATTCAGTACTTC.

The V and J genes are TRBV4-2 and TRBJ1-2, with unresolved D. V gave up 0 bases and J gave up 3 bases, with 11 bases separating them. Germline lookup yields CDR1 LGHNA and CDR2 YNFKEQ. The length of the CDR3 is 15 residues. This CDR3 is CASSQEPQADYGYTF. CDR3 nucleotides: TGTGCCAGCAGCCAAGAACCGCAGGCTGACTATGGCTACACCTTC.

This chain joins TRBV5-1 and TRBJ2-7; D not certain. CDR1 SGHRS and CDR2 YFSETQ come from the germline V gene. The CDR3 is 16 amino acids. Trimming cost V 4 bases and J 6 bases, with 23 bases left between them. The CDR3 is CASSPDNAAPPFEQYF. The DNA for the CDR3 is TGCGCCAGCAGCCCTGACAACGCGGCCCCTCCTTTCGAGCAGTACTTC.

The V call is TRBV6-6, the J call TRBJ2-7; no clear D gene. In germline, CDR1 is MNHNY, CDR2 SVGAGI (reference sequence). V was clipped by 6 bases and J by 6 bases, with 12 bases between them. The CDR3 sequence is 12 residues long. The CDR3 loop reads CASSFDLGEQYF. In nucleotides, the CDR3 is TGTGCCAGCAGCTTCGATCTGGGCGAGCAGTACTTC.

This clone showed up just a few times. The chain recombines TRBV5-1 with TRBJ2-7; 8 bases line up with TRBD1. CDR1 is SGHRS and CDR2 is YFSETQ in the germline V gene. Unmatched junction bases numbered 8, after V lost 4 bases and J lost 2 bases. The CDR3 runs 15 residues. CDR3 DNA: TGCGCCAGCAGCCCGGGTGACAGGGGCACCTACGAGCAGTACTTC. This sequence encodes CASSPGDRGTYEQYF.

This clone was counted only a few times. The V and J genes are TRBV7-2 and TRBJ2-2; weak D call: TRBD1 (5 bases). From germline, CDR1 is SGHTA and CDR2 FQGNSA. The ends were cut back, 3 bases at V and 4 bases at J, with 12 bases in the middle. The CDR3 has 15 residues. In DNA, the CDR3 is TGTGCCAGCAGCTTGGGGCAGGAATCCACCGGGGAGCTGTTTTTT. Encoded protein: CASSLGQESTGELFF. The full variable domain, its missing parts supplied by reference TRBV7-2 and TRBJ2-2, is GAGVSQSPSNKVTEKGKDVELRCDPISGHTALYWYRQSLGQGLEFLIYFQGNSAPDKSGLPSDRFSAERTGGSVSTLTIQRTQQEDSAVYLCASSLGQESTGELFFGEGSRLTVL.

This clone has a handful of counts. The chain's CDR3 is CASSQSGTGLRGPQHF. In DNA, the CDR3 is TGCGCCAGCAGCCAATCCGGGACAGGTCTTCGGGGGCCCCAGCATTTT. V gene TRBV4-1 combines with J gene TRBJ1-5; 8 nucleotides match TRBD1. This CDR3 has 16 residues. Germline lookup yields CDR1 MGHRA and CDR2 YSYEKL. The V gene end was trimmed by 2 bases and the J gene end by 9 bases; junction bases not matched to a gene: 12.

V is TRBV14 and J is TRBJ2-1, with 7 positions matching TRBD2. The trim removed 0 bases at V and 12 bases at J, leaving 14 bases unmatched. The CDR3 runs 16 residues. Germline CDR1 SGHDN, CDR2 FVKESK. CDR3 protein: CASSQDGRVGGVWQFF. CDR3 bases: TGTGCCAGCAGCCAAGATGGCCGCGTGGGGGGGGTGTGGCAGTTCTTC.

This chain joins TRBV4-1 and TRBJ2-2, with D perhaps matching TRBD2 (6 bases). Between the trimmed V and J ends, which lost 0 bases and 6 bases, there was a span of 11 bases. CDR1 and CDR2 from the germline V gene are MGHRA and YSYEKL. The CDR3 has 15 residues. CDR3 in amino acids: CASSQEPTGAGELFF. As DNA, the CDR3 is TGCGCCAGCAGCCAAGAACCGACGGGGGCCGGGGAGCTGTTTTTT.

This clone has just a few counts. This sequence joins TRBV29-1 and TRBJ2-5; 10 nucleotides align to TRBD1. Looked up from germline, CDR1 is SQVTM and CDR2 is ANQGSEA. CDR3 length: 13 amino acids. After removal of 7 bases from V and 2 bases from J, the junction contained 4 bases not matched to a gene. CDR3 nucleotides: TGCAGCGATCGACAGGGGGCTCAAGAGACCCAGTACTTC. Its translation: CSDRQGAQETQYF.

The chain uses TRBV30 and TRBJ2-4, with TRBD1 matching over 7 bases. J gave up 4 bases and V 4 bases, and 4 bases lay outside the gene matches. The V gene's germline CDR1 is GTSNPN and CDR2 SVGIG (reference sequence). This CDR3 has 13 residues. The chain's CDR3 is CAWNRRGKNIQYF. The CDR3 nucleotides read TGTGCCTGGAATCGCAGGGGGAAAAACATTCAGTACTTC. The variable domain in full, with the rest retrieved from reference TRBV30 and TRBJ2-4, is SQTIHQWPATLVQPVGSPLSLECTVEGTSNPNLYWYRQAAGRGLQLLFYSVGIGQISSEVPQNLSASRPQDRQFILSSKKLLLSDSGFYLCAWNRRGKNIQYFGAGTRLSVL.